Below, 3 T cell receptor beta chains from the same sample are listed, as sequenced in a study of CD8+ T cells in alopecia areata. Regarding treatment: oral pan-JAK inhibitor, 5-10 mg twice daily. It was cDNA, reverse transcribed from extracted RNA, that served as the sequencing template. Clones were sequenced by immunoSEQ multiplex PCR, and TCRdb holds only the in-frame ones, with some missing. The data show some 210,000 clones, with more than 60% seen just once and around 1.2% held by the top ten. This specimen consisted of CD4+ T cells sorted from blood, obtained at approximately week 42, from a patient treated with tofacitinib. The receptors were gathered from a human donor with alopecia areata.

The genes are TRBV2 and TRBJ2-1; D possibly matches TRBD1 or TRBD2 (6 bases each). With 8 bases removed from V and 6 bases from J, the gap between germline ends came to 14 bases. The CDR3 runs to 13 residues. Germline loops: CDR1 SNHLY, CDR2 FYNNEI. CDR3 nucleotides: TGTGCCAGCTATACCGGGGGCCCCAATGAGCAGTTCTTC. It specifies CASYTGGPNEQFF. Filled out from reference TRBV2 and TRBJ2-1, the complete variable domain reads EPEVTQTPSHQVTQMGQEVILRCVPISNHLYFYWYRQILGQKVEFLVSFYNNEISEKSEIFDDQFSVERPDGSNFTLKIRSTKLEDSAMYFCASYTGGPNEQFFGPGTRLTVL.

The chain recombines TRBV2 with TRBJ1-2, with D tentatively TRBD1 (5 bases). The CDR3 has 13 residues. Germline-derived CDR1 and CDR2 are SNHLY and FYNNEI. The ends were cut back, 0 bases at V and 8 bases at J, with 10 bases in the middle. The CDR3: CASSEAPGGGYTF. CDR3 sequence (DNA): TGTGCCAGCAGTGAAGCGCCGGGGGGAGGCTACACCTTC.

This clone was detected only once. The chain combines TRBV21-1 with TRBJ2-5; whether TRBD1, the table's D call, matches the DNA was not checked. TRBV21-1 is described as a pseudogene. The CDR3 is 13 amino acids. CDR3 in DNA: TGTGCCAGACGGGACAGGGATCGGGAGACCCAGTACTTC. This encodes CARRDRDRETQYF.